The present entry profiles one TCR beta chain with its context. The record originates from a study of radiotherapy plus CTLA-4 blockade in lung cancer. The CDR3 spans 21 residues. V dropped 3 bases and J dropped 3; count of bases not matched to a gene: 17. Germline CDR1 is MGHRA and CDR2 is YSYEKL. Clones were read by immunoSEQ multiplex PCR, and TCRdb kept only the in-frame ones, dropping some. The sample gives tens of thousands of clones, 84% of which show up once; around 4.8% is in the top ten. The TCR originated in a human donor with non-small cell lung cancer whose response to radiotherapy plus ipilimumab could not be evaluated. This sequence joins TRBV4-1 and TRBJ2-2; 12 bases match TRBD2. Sequences were derived from peripheral blood, sampled from a patient treated with radiotherapy plus ipilimumab. The CDR3 reads CASSHPGGPSGRALDTGELFF. The CDR3 DNA sequence: TGCGCCAGCAGCCACCCAGGAGGGCCTAGCGGGAGGGCCTTGGACACCGGGGAGCTGTTTTTT.